The 21 T cell receptor beta chains below come from one sample, sequenced in a study of blood T cell repertoires in COVID-19. Measured with immunoSEQ multiplex PCR; TCRdb has only the in-frame clones, and not every one. The sample includes about 380,000 clones, approximately 90% of them seen just once. What was sequenced was PBMCs or T cells enriched from blood (not recorded which). These receptors all come from a woman under 30 who had recovered from COVID-19.

This clone was seen more than once but under ten times. This chain links TRBV7-8 with TRBJ1-6; 7 nucleotides agree with TRBD1. V shed 2 bases, J shed 10 bases, and the junction held 11 bases outside the gene matches. CDR1 and CDR2 from the germline V gene are SGHVS and FQNEAQ. This CDR3 has 16 amino acids. The CDR3 bases are TGTGCCAGCAGCTTAACGGGGGACAGCATTAACTCACCCCTCCACTTT. The encoded protein is CASSLTGDSINSPLHF. Full variable domain (missing parts from reference TRBV7-8 and TRBJ1-6): GAGVSQSPRYKVAKRGQDVALRCDPISGHVSLFWYQQALGQGPEFLTYFQNEAQLDKSGLPSDRFFAERPEGSVSTLKIQRTQQEDSAVYLCASSLTGDSINSPLHFGNGTRLTVT.

The chain joins TRBV4-2 to TRBJ1-6, with a possible D match to TRBD1 (5 bases). CDR3 length: 15 amino acids. With 0 bases removed from V and 8 bases from J, the gap between germline ends came to 11 bases. Looked up from germline, CDR1 is LGHNA and CDR2 is YNFKEQ. CDR3 bases: TGTGCCAGCAGCCAAGAGAGGCAGGGTTATTCACCCCTCCACTTT. Its protein product is CASSQERQGYSPLHF.

The rearrangement links TRBV4-1 to TRBJ1-5; D is unclear. The CDR3 runs 16 residues. Germline V gene lookup returns CDR1 MGHRA and CDR2 YSYEKL. V lost 3 bases and J lost 0, with 12 bases in between. The CDR3 coding sequence is TGCGCCAGCAGCCAGTCTTCTATTCCTAGCAATCAGCCCCAGCATTTT. It yields the protein CASSQSSIPSNQPQHF.

This chain's CDR3 is CASSPDRGSGTEAFF. The CDR3 DNA sequence: TGCGCCAGCAGCCCCGACAGGGGATCGGGCACTGAAGCTTTCTTT. The chain carries TRBV5-1 and TRBJ1-1, with TRBD1 matching 8 bases. CDR3 length: 15 amino acids. Germline CDR1 reads SGHRS; CDR2 reads YFSETQ. V shed 4 bases and J 4 bases; nucleotides not matched to a gene: 9.

The rearrangement uses TRBV19 and TRBJ2-7; no firm D call. The CDR3 runs 14 residues. Germline V gene data show CDR1 as LNHDA and CDR2 as SQIVND (reference sequence). V gave up 5 bases and J gave up 0 bases, with 11 bases separating them. CDR3 sequence: CASSGQAPSYEQYF. CDR3 bases: TGTGCCAGTAGTGGGCAGGCTCCCTCCTACGAGCAGTACTTC.

This sequence joins TRBV5-4 and TRBJ1-4; no clear D gene. Between the trimmed V and J ends, which lost 0 bases and 6 bases, there was a span of 9 bases. This CDR3 is 14 amino acids long. Per the germline V gene, CDR1 is SGHNT and CDR2 is YYREEE (reference sequence). CDR3 sequence: CASSLDSRDEKLFF. As DNA, the CDR3 is TGTGCCAGCAGCTTGGACAGTCGAGATGAAAAACTGTTTTTT.

V and J are TRBV28 and TRBJ2-1; 7 bases fit TRBD2. CDR1 and CDR2 (germline): MDHEN, SYDVKM. Trimming took 4 bases from V and 0 from J; bases not matched to a gene: 3. CDR3 length: 15 amino acids. The DNA of the CDR3 is TGTGCCAGCAGTTCGGGGGGTAGCTCCTACAATGAGCAGTTCTTC. Protein product: CASSSGGSSYNEQFF.

The J gene is TRBJ2-5, the V gene TRBV11-2, with TRBD2 identical over 13 bases. The CDR3 runs 17 residues. Germline lookup yields CDR1 SGHAT and CDR2 FQNNGV. V shed 5 bases and J 0 bases; nucleotides not matched to a gene: 6. The CDR3 coding sequence is TGTGCCAGCAGCGCCAGGACTAGCGGGGGTGACCAAGAGACCCAGTACTTC. Translation gives CASSARTSGGDQETQYF.

In its sample, this clone was seen once. The V gene is TRBV7-3, the J gene TRBJ2-7; the match to TRBD1 covers 8 bases. Losses at the gene ends were 0 bases for V and 6 bases for J; bases not matched to a gene: 22. The CDR3 totals 20 residues. Germline CDR1 and CDR2: SGHTA and FQGTGA. The CDR3, as DNA: TGTGCCAGCAGCTTAACGGGGAGTGGGACAGGAAGTGTGTTCTCTCGCGAGCAGTACTTC. This sequence encodes CASSLTGSGTGSVFSREQYF.

Note on this clone: This likely comes from a read error, as the CDR3 has no conserved phenylalanine or tryptophan at its end. The V and J genes are TRBV2 and TRBJ1-6, with 10 bases that match TRBD1. CDR1 is SNHLY and CDR2 is FYNNEI in the germline V gene. V gave up 2 bases and J gave up 8 bases; unmatched junction bases: 3. This CDR3 region has 15 residues. CDR3: CASSESGQGHSPLHL. The CDR3 region has the DNA TGTGCCAGCAGTGAATCGGGACAGGGGCATTCACCCCTCCACCTT.

This rearrangement joins TRBV6-4 to TRBJ1-1; D unresolved. The CDR3 loop spans 13 amino acids. Germline V gene lookup returns CDR1 MRHNA and CDR2 SNTAGT. The V end lost 4 bases, the J end lost 1 base, and 7 bases lay between the germline ends. DNA of the CDR3: TGTGCCAGCAGTGCCAGGTCGAACACTGAAGCTTTCTTT. This sequence encodes CASSARSNTEAFF.

V is TRBV7-9 and J is TRBJ2-2, with D possibly matching TRBD2 (6 bases). The CDR3 extends over 15 amino acids. The germline CDR1 and CDR2 sequences are SEHNR and FQNEAQ (reference sequence). The V gene lost 5 bases and the J gene lost 0 bases, with 10 bases spanning the gap. CDR3 in DNA: TGTGCCAGCAGCATTTGGGACTCGAACACCGGGGAGCTGTTTTTT. Its translation: CASSIWDSNTGELFF. Combining the CDR3 with reference TRBV7-9 and TRBJ2-2 gives the whole variable domain DTGVSQNPRHKITKRGQNVTFRCDPISEHNRLYWYRQTLGQGPEFLTYFQNEAQLEKSRLLSDRFSAERPKGSFSTLEIQRTEQGDSAMYLCASSIWDSNTGELFFGEGSRLTVL.

This rearrangement joins TRBV3-1 (or the pseudogene TRBV3-2) to TRBJ2-2; TRBD2 matches at 11 bases. Germline V gene data show CDR1 as LGHDT and CDR2 as YNNKEL (reference sequence). The junction had 9 bases not matched to a gene; V was cut back by 1 base and J by 2 bases. The CDR3 is 19 residues long. In DNA, the CDR3 is TGTGCCAGCAGCCAAGTTATCGCTAGCGGGGGGACTAACACCGGGGAGCTGTTTTTT. Translating gives CASSQVIASGGTNTGELFF.

The genes are TRBV6-5 and TRBJ2-7; the D is unclear. From germline, CDR1 is MNHEY and CDR2 SVGAGI. This CDR3 spans 13 amino acids. V shed 0 bases and J shed 2 bases, with 5 bases lying between them. The CDR3 is CASSYSGAYEQYF. CDR3 sequence (DNA): TGTGCCAGCAGTTACTCCGGTGCCTACGAGCAGTACTTC.

The chain employs TRBV6-4 and TRBJ2-1; 11 bases match TRBD2. V lost 0 bases and J lost 8; bases outside the gene matches: 6. The CDR3 is made up of 16 amino acids. From germline, CDR1 is MRHNA and CDR2 SNTAGT. The DNA of the CDR3 is TGTGCCAGCAGTGACTCCAGACTAGCGGGGATACATGAGCAGTTCTTC. Protein product: CASSDSRLAGIHEQFF.

The rearrangement joins TRBV29-1 to TRBJ1-1, with 8 bases matching TRBD1. Germline CDR1 is SQVTM and CDR2 is ANQGSEA. V dropped 3 bases and J dropped 5; count of bases not matched to a gene: 5. CDR3 length: 13 residues. CDR3 sequence: CSVDRTGRTEAFF. The CDR3 DNA reads TGCAGCGTTGATCGGACAGGGCGGACTGAAGCTTTCTTT.

The chain couples TRBV30 to TRBJ1-2; 7 nucleotides align to TRBD1. CDR1 is GTSNPN and CDR2 is SVGIG in the germline V gene (reference sequence). Trimming took 3 bases from V and 6 from J; bases not matched to a gene: 16. The CDR3 runs 16 residues. CDR3: CAWSPATGVLSNGYTF. The CDR3 region has the DNA TGTGCCTGGAGCCCCGCTACAGGGGTACTTTCTAATGGCTACACCTTC.

The chain uses TRBV29-1 and TRBJ2-1; 9 bases agree with TRBD2. The length of the CDR3 is 14 residues. The germline gives CDR1 SQVTM, CDR2 ANQGSEA. The ends lost 7 bases at V and 4 bases at J; junction bases unmatched: 8. Here the CDR3 DNA reads TGCAGCGCCGCAGCGGGGGGCTCATACAATGAGCAGTTCTTC. This translates into CSAAAGGSYNEQFF.

The V and J genes are TRBV12-5 and TRBJ1-6; a weak D match, TRBD1 (6 bases). The length of the CDR3 is 17 residues. Trimming took 0 bases from V and 9 from J, leaving 18 bases between them. Germline lookup yields CDR1 LGHNT and CDR2 FRNRAP. The CDR3 coding sequence is TGTGCTAGTGGTTTGGTACAGGGAAGGGTTTTAGGTTCACCCCTCCACTTT. Translated: CASGLVQGRVLGSPLHF. The full variable domain, its missing parts supplied by reference TRBV12-5 and TRBJ1-6, is DARVTQTPRHKVTEMGQEVTMRCQPILGHNTVFWYRQTMMQGLELLAYFRNRAPLDDSGMPKDRFSAEMPDATLATLKIQPSEPRDSAVYFCASGLVQGRVLGSPLHFGNGTRLTVT.

The chain is built from TRBV28 and TRBJ2-1, with 9 positions matching TRBD2. V gave up 4 bases and J gave up 7 bases; unmatched junction bases: 8. Germline lookup yields CDR1 MDHEN and CDR2 SYDVKM. The length of the CDR3 is 15 residues. CDR3 protein: CASSSWAGGPNEQFF. DNA of the CDR3: TGTGCCAGCAGTTCGTGGGCGGGGGGGCCTAATGAGCAGTTCTTC.

The rearrangement links TRBV6-5 to TRBJ2-3; the match to TRBD1 covers 8 bases. V was pared by 6 bases and J by 4 bases, with 6 bases of the junction left unmatched. This CDR3 has 14 amino acids. CDR1 and CDR2 from the germline V gene are MNHEY and SVGAGI. CDR3 nucleotide sequence: TGTGCCAGCAGGGGACAGGCCGCGGCAGATACGCAGTATTTT. It specifies CASRGQAAADTQYF.